Listed below are T cell receptor beta chains from one sample, sequenced in a study of T cell responses to AZD1222 COVID-19 vaccine. TCRdb's table, derived via immunoSEQ multiplex PCR, lists solely in-frame clones and lacks some. The data show approximately 140,000 clones, about 93% seen once. The specimen comprised peripheral blood, sampled 28 days after the second AZD1222 dose. All receptors come from an adult who received the AZD1222 COVID-19 vaccine. CDR3s include the opening cysteine and the closing phenylalanine or tryptophan. Fields, in order: V gene, J gene, D gene, clone size, CDR3 protein, CDR3 DNA. D genes are given only for firm matches. Size tells how often a clone was seen (once, few, many) or the class of an expanded clone, and some rows leave it out.

V: TRBV6-2/TRBV6-3; J: TRBJ1-2; D: .; size: .; CDR3: CASSHSVANYGYTF; DNA: TGTGCCAGCAGTCACTCGGTGGCTAACTATGGCTACACCTTC
V: TRBV2; J: TRBJ2-1; D: .; size: .; CDR3: CASSEADEQFF; DNA: TGTGCCAGCAGTGAAGCAGATGAGCAGTTCTTC
V: TRBV6-2/TRBV6-3; J: TRBJ2-3; D: .; size: once; CDR3: CASSSGSLKQYF; DNA: TGTGCCAGCAGTTCCGGGTCCCTTAAGCAGTATTTT
V: TRBV19; J: TRBJ1-5; D: .; size: once; CDR3: CASSRGVGQPQHF; DNA: TGTGCCAGTAGTCGAGGGGTGGGTCAGCCCCAGCATTTT
V: TRBV10-3; J: TRBJ2-1; D: TRBD2; size: .; CDR3: CAIRNQRREGEQFF; DNA: TGTGCCATCAGAAATCAGCGGCGGGAGGGAGAGCAGTTCTTC
V: TRBV10-3; J: TRBJ1-6; D: TRBD1; size: .; CDR3: CASRDSGNSPLHF; DNA: TGTGCCAGCCGGGACAGTGGTAATTCACCCCTCCACTTT
V: TRBV6-5; J: TRBJ2-5; D: .; size: .; CDR3: CASSYRDKETQYF; DNA: TGTGCCAGCAGTTACCGGGACAAAGAGACCCAGTACTTC
V: TRBV10-3; J: TRBJ1-1; D: .; size: once; CDR3: CAISGVGVPEAFF; DNA: TGTGCCATCAGTGGGGTGGGGGTCCCTGAAGCTTTCTTT
V: TRBV7-3; J: TRBJ1-3; D: TRBD1; size: .; CDR3: CASSKTGAGNTIYF; DNA: TGTGCCAGCAGTAAGACAGGGGCTGGAAACACCATATATTTT
V: TRBV5-4; J: TRBJ1-5; D: .; size: .; CDR3: CASSLEAGLNQPQHF; DNA: TGTGCCAGCAGCTTGGAGGCAGGGCTCAATCAGCCCCAGCATTTT
V: TRBV15; J: TRBJ2-2; D: TRBD1; size: few; CDR3: CATRKDREDTGELFF; DNA: TGTGCCACCAGGAAGGACAGGGAGGACACCGGGGAGCTGTTTTTT
V: TRBV29-1; J: TRBJ2-7; D: TRBD2; size: .; CDR3: CSVGLAGGPYEQYF; DNA: TGCAGCGTTGGACTAGCGGGAGGGCCCTACGAGCAGTACTTC
V: TRBV7-3; J: TRBJ2-3; D: .; size: .; CDR3: CASSISGPSDTQYF; DNA: TGTGCCAGCAGCATTAGTGGGCCTTCAGATACGCAGTATTTT
V: TRBV3-1/TRBV3-2; J: TRBJ1-5; D: .; size: .; CDR3: CASSQEREQPQHF; DNA: TGTGCCAGCAGCCAAGAACGGGAGCAGCCCCAGCATTTT
V: TRBV29-1; J: TRBJ2-1; D: TRBD2; size: .; CDR3: CSVLGGLAGEMSYNEQFF; DNA: TGCAGCGTTTTAGGGGGACTAGCGGGAGAGATGTCCTACAATGAGCAGTTCTTC
V: TRBV7-2; J: TRBJ1-2; D: .; size: .; CDR3: CASSLEWGAGGYTF; DNA: TGTGCCAGCAGCTTAGAGTGGGGGGCGGGAGGCTACACCTTC
V: TRBV2; J: TRBJ2-7; D: .; size: .; CDR3: CASRLGSYEQYF; DNA: TGTGCCAGCAGGCTGGGGTCCTACGAGCAGTACTTC
V: TRBV19; J: TRBJ1-1; D: .; size: .; CDR3: CASSAGRGVNTEAFF; DNA: TGTGCCAGTAGTGCAGGGCGGGGGGTGAACACTGAAGCTTTCTTT
V: TRBV6-5; J: TRBJ2-7; D: .; size: .; CDR3: CASSRGVTRYEQYF; DNA: TGTGCCAGCAGTAGAGGGGTCACTCGTTACGAGCAGTACTTC
V: TRBV5-1; J: TRBJ1-3; D: .; size: .; CDR3: CASSFSSDSGNTIYF; DNA: TGCGCCAGCAGCTTTAGTTCGGACTCTGGAAACACCATATATTTT
V: TRBV7-7; J: TRBJ1-3; D: .; size: .; CDR3: CASSETVSGNTIYF; DNA: TGTGCTAGCAGCGAGACAGTCTCTGGAAACACCATATATTTT
V: TRBV19; J: TRBJ1-1; D: .; size: .; CDR3: CASSMEGYAEAFF; DNA: TGTGCCAGTAGTATGGAGGGATACGCTGAAGCTTTCTTT
V: TRBV2; J: TRBJ1-1; D: .; size: .; CDR3: CASSPYVGGLTAAFF; DNA: TGTGCCAGCAGCCCCTATGTCGGGGGCCTGACTGCGGCTTTCTTT
V: TRBV7-9; J: TRBJ1-4; D: .; size: .; CDR3: CASSSQQGFRLFF; DNA: TGTGCCAGCAGCTCACAGCAGGGTTTCAGACTGTTTTTT
V: TRBV5-4; J: TRBJ2-7; D: TRBD1; size: .; CDR3: CASSSGGGTGPYEQYF; DNA: TGTGCCAGCAGCTCAGGTGGGGGGACAGGTCCCTACGAGCAGTACTTC
V: TRBV10-3; J: TRBJ2-3; D: TRBD2; size: .; CDR3: CAISDPAGGRTSTDTQYF; DNA: TGTGCCATCAGTGACCCAGCGGGGGGCAGAACTAGCACAGATACGCAGTATTTT
V: TRBV29-1; J: TRBJ1-1; D: TRBD1; size: .; CDR3: CSVAGGETEAFF; DNA: TGCAGCGTTGCAGGGGGAGAGACTGAAGCTTTCTTT
V: TRBV5-1; J: TRBJ2-1; D: .; size: .; CDR3: CASSLGQLVGFGEQFF; DNA: TGCGCCAGCAGCTTGGGTCAACTAGTGGGTTTCGGTGAGCAGTTCTTC
V: TRBV28; J: TRBJ1-5; D: .; size: .; CDR3: CASSWSNQPQHF; DNA: TGTGCCAGCAGTTGGAGCAATCAGCCCCAGCATTTT
V: TRBV12-5; J: TRBJ2-6; D: .; size: .; CDR3: CASGSSGANVLTF; DNA: TGTGCGTCGGGCAGTTCTGGGGCCAACGTCCTGACTTTC
V: TRBV4-3; J: TRBJ2-7; D: TRBD2; size: .; CDR3: CASSQDLGAGEYEQYF; DNA: TGCGCCAGCAGCCAAGATCTAGGAGCGGGGGAGTACGAGCAGTACTTC
V: TRBV6-5; J: TRBJ2-5; D: .; size: once; CDR3: CASKWTLGVETQYF; DNA: TGTGCCAGCAAATGGACTCTCGGGGTTGAGACCCAGTACTTC
V: TRBV7-6; J: TRBJ2-1; D: TRBD2; size: .; CDR3: CASSLEGLADNEQFF; DNA: TGTGCCAGCAGCTTAGAGGGACTAGCAGACAATGAGCAGTTCTTC
V: TRBV6-2/TRBV6-3; J: TRBJ1-1; D: TRBD1; size: .; CDR3: CASSGNWDREGGAFF; DNA: TGTGCCAGCAGTGGCAATTGGGACAGGGAGGGAGGAGCTTTCTTT
V: TRBV14; J: TRBJ2-1; D: .; size: .; CDR3: CASSLGPYNEQFF; DNA: TGTGCCAGCAGCCTAGGACCGTACAATGAGCAGTTCTTC
V: TRBV5-4; J: TRBJ2-1; D: TRBD1; size: .; CDR3: CASSSDRVGEQFF; DNA: TGTGCCAGCAGCTCGGACAGGGTAGGAGAGCAGTTCTTC
V: TRBV7-3; J: TRBJ1-1; D: TRBD1; size: .; CDR3: CASSLRDRVETEAFF; DNA: TGTGCCAGCAGCCTCCGGGACAGGGTGGAAACTGAAGCTTTCTTT
V: TRBV5-1; J: TRBJ1-5; D: .; size: .; CDR3: CASSFRVENQPQHF; DNA: TGCGCCAGCAGCTTCCGGGTCGAAAATCAGCCCCAGCATTTT
V: TRBV19; J: TRBJ1-1; D: .; size: .; CDR3: CASSTAMNTEAFF; DNA: TGTGCCAGTAGTACGGCGATGAACACTGAAGCTTTCTTT
V: TRBV7-3; J: TRBJ2-2; D: .; size: once; CDR3: CASSPGPLTGELFF; DNA: TGTGCCAGCAGCCCGGGACCCCTAACCGGGGAGCTGTTTTTT
V: TRBV11-2; J: TRBJ2-5; D: .; size: .; CDR3: CASSSLTGPVLTKTQYF; DNA: TGTGCCAGCAGCTCGCTCACAGGGCCGGTCTTAACTAAGACCCAGTACTTC
V: TRBV3-1/TRBV3-2; J: TRBJ2-3; D: TRBD2; size: .; CDR3: CASRKTSGGYTQYF; DNA: TGTGCCAGCAGGAAAACTAGCGGGGGATATACGCAGTATTTT
V: TRBV2; J: TRBJ2-3; D: TRBD1; size: .; CDR3: CASSADRGTDTQYF; DNA: TGTGCCAGCAGTGCGGACAGGGGCACAGATACGCAGTATTTT
V: TRBV6-1; J: TRBJ2-2; D: TRBD1; size: .; CDR3: CASSALQGAPAGELFF; DNA: TGTGCCAGCAGTGCCCTACAGGGGGCGCCCGCCGGGGAGCTGTTTTTT
V: TRBV5-4; J: TRBJ2-1; D: .; size: .; CDR3: CASSLSAAYNEQFF; DNA: TGTGCCAGCAGCTTGTCCGCTGCCTACAATGAGCAGTTCTTC
V: TRBV5-1; J: TRBJ1-4; D: .; size: .; CDR3: CASSLGAGEKLFF; DNA: TGCGCCAGCAGCTTGGGGGCGGGGGAAAAACTGTTTTTT
V: TRBV11-3; J: TRBJ1-2; D: .; size: .; CDR3: CASSLEFGYTF; DNA: TGTGCCAGCAGCTTAGAGTTTGGCTACACCTTC
V: TRBV6-1; J: TRBJ1-3; D: .; size: many; CDR3: CASSESQEGNTIYF; DNA: TGTGCCAGCAGTGAATCACAGGAGGGAAACACCATATATTTT
V: TRBV6-2/TRBV6-3; J: TRBJ1-6; D: TRBD1; size: .; CDR3: CASSRTGPPDNSPLHF; DNA: TGTGCCAGCAGTCGGACAGGGCCTCCAGATAATTCACCCCTCCACTTT
V: TRBV18; J: TRBJ1-2; D: .; size: .; CDR3: CASSPQTDMRTGYGYTF; DNA: TGTGCCAGCTCACCCCAGACTGACATGCGGACGGGCTATGGCTACACCTTC
V: TRBV21-1; J: TRBJ2-1; D: .; size: .; CDR3: CASSKEPPGRLRQFF; DNA: TGTGCCAGCAGCAAAGAGCCCCCGGGGCGTCTGCGGCAGTTCTTC
V: TRBV6-5; J: TRBJ2-5; D: .; size: .; CDR3: CASIPPGRETQYF; DNA: TGTGCCAGCATCCCCCCCGGAAGGGAGACCCAGTACTTC
V: TRBV14; J: TRBJ2-5; D: .; size: .; CDR3: CASSQGQLETQYF; DNA: TGTGCCAGCAGCCAAGGACAGCTAGAGACCCAGTACTTC
V: TRBV14; J: TRBJ2-1; D: .; size: .; CDR3: CASSQLVGSYNEQFF; DNA: TGTGCCAGCAGCCAATTGGTGGGCTCCTACAATGAGCAGTTCTTC
V: TRBV20-1; J: TRBJ2-4; D: .; size: .; CDR3: CSARVKNIQYF; DNA: TGCAGTGCTAGGGTTAAAAACATTCAGTACTTC
V: TRBV29-1; J: TRBJ1-6; D: TRBD1; size: once; CDR3: CSVRQGGDSPLHF; DNA: TGCAGCGTACGACAGGGAGGGGATTCACCCCTCCACTTT
V: TRBV7-9; J: TRBJ2-1; D: TRBD2; size: .; CDR3: CASQGGGTSGGTPNEQFF; DNA: TGTGCCAGCCAAGGAGGAGGGACTAGCGGGGGGACCCCTAATGAGCAGTTCTTC
V: TRBV6-6; J: TRBJ1-5; D: .; size: .; CDR3: CASTSSGVPREPQHF; DNA: TGTGCCAGCACCTCGAGCGGGGTTCCGAGGGAGCCCCAGCATTTT
V: TRBV12-3/TRBV12-4; J: TRBJ1-3; D: .; size: .; CDR3: CASRRNTIYF; DNA: TGTGCCAGCAGGCGAAACACCATATATTTT
V: TRBV5-1; J: TRBJ2-1; D: TRBD1; size: .; CDR3: CASRPGQGHHEQFF; DNA: TGCGCCAGCAGACCGGGACAGGGGCACCATGAGCAGTTCTTC